These 14 T cell receptor beta chains originate from one sample sequenced in a study of CD8 T cells in Susac syndrome. RNA amounts of roughly 0.45 to 1 ug underwent reverse transcription with random hexamers. TCRdb reprocessed the immunoSEQ multiplex PCR reads with MiXCR, giving one entry per CDR3 protein. The table has about 300,000 distinct CDR3 sequences, approximately 89% seen once. The specimen sequenced was CD8+ T cells from PBMCs. The receptors here all came from a human donor with multiple sclerosis.

The gene calls are TRBV19 and TRBJ1-1; no definite D call. Germline V CDR1 and CDR2: LNHDA, SQIVND (reference sequence). Trimming pared 6 bases from V and 4 bases from J, leaving 12 bases between. The CDR3 runs 13 residues. DNA of the CDR3: TGTGCCAGTAGCTCCCTTGGAGTCACTGAAGCTTTCTTT. Translated: CASSSLGVTEAFF.

This clonotype was observed once. The chain uses TRBV2 and TRBJ2-7, with 9 bases fitting TRBD1. CDR1 SNHLY and CDR2 FYNNEI come from the germline V gene. V lost 1 base and J lost 6; bases outside the gene matches: 4. The CDR3 has 14 residues. CDR3 nucleotide sequence: TGTGCCAGCAGTGAAGTGGGACAGGGCACCGAGCAGTACTTC. It codes for CASSEVGQGTEQYF. Filled out from reference TRBV2 and TRBJ2-7, the complete variable domain reads EPEVTQTPSHQVTQMGQEVILRCVPISNHLYFYWYRQILGQKVEFLVSFYNNEISEKSEIFDDQFSVERPDGSNFTLKIRSTKLEDSAMYFCASSEVGQGTEQYFGPGTRLTVT.

V usage is TRBV12-3 or TRBV12-4 and J usage is TRBJ2-5; 12 bases are shared with TRBD1. CDR3 length equals 16 residues. The V and J ends lost 5 bases and 5 bases, in that order; junction bases with no gene match: 9. In nucleotides, the CDR3 is TGTGCCAGCAGTCCGACGGGACAGGGGGCGTGGGAGACCCAGTACTTC. Its translation is CASSPTGQGAWETQYF.

The chain recombines TRBV24-1 with TRBJ2-2; a weak D match, TRBD2 (5 bases). The CDR3 is 12 amino acids. V lost 11 bases to trimming and J lost 5 bases, with 11 bases between them. Germline CDR1 and CDR2: KGHDR and SFDVKD. In nucleotides, the CDR3 is TGTGCCATCGGACCGGGGACCGGGGAGCTGTTTTTT. Translating gives CAIGPGTGELFF.

In this sample, this clonotype turned up a few times. V usage is TRBV27 and J usage is TRBJ1-1; D may be TRBD1 (5 bases). V lost 6 bases to trimming and J lost 2 bases, with 13 bases between them. The CDR3 length is 14 residues. Germline V lookup: CDR1 MNHEY, CDR2 SMNVEV (reference sequence). The CDR3 nucleotides are TGTGCCAGCAGCCTCCAAGGGGTCAACACTGAAGCTTTCTTT. Encoded protein: CASSLQGVNTEAFF.

The rearrangement links TRBV7-6 to TRBJ1-1; no firm D call. The CDR3 runs 14 residues. Germline V CDR1 and CDR2: SGHVS, FNYEAQ. Trimming left V 5 bases short and J 12 bases short, with 22 bases between. The CDR3 here is CASSPVLLVPGTFF. CDR3 nucleotides: TGTGCCAGCAGCCCAGTATTATTGGTGCCTGGGACTTTCTTT.

The CDR3 is CASSPPGEETQYF. CDR3 DNA sequence: TGTGCCAGCTCACCACCCGGCGAAGAGACCCAGTACTTC. The chain joins TRBV18 to TRBJ2-5; D not resolved. CDR1 and CDR2 from the germline V gene are KGHSH and LQKENI. The CDR3 has 13 amino acids. Deletions cut 0 bases from V and 3 bases from J, with 5 bases between.

This rearrangement joins TRBV9 to TRBJ1-2; 8 bases map to TRBD1. This CDR3 region has 15 residues. V was pared by 4 bases and J by 4 bases, with 9 bases of the junction left unmatched. Germline assignment: CDR1 SGDLS and CDR2 YYNGEE. CDR3 sequence (DNA): TGTGCCAGCAGCTCGATGGACAGGGAAGGCTATGGCTACACCTTC. It is translated as CASSSMDREGYGYTF.

V and J are TRBV5-3 and TRBJ1-2; 12 positions agree with TRBD1. TRBV5-3 is noted as an ORF with a role that remains uncertain. This CDR3 spans 17 amino acids. V shed 4 bases, J shed 3 bases, and the junction held 10 bases outside the gene matches. The DNA for the CDR3 is TGTGCCAGAAGCACCCGGGACAGGGGGCTGAGGGACTATGGCTACACCTTC. Translated: CARSTRDRGLRDYGYTF.

This rearrangement joins TRBV24-1 to TRBJ2-3, with a possible D match to TRBD2 (6 bases). Germline-derived CDR1 and CDR2 are KGHDR and SFDVKD. Trimming shortened V by 0 bases and J by 0 bases, and 6 bases separated the two germline ends. The CDR3 is 15 residues long. CDR3 amino acids: CATSDLRESTDTQYF. CDR3 DNA: TGTGCCACCAGTGATTTGCGGGAGAGCACAGATACGCAGTATTTT.

This clonotype has just one count. The rearrangement joins TRBV12-3 or TRBV12-4 to TRBJ2-2; perhaps TRBD2 as D (6 bases). CDR3 length: 13 residues. Trimming took 7 bases from V and 7 from J, leaving 13 bases between them. In nucleotides, the CDR3 is TGTGCCAGCACCATGGAGGGGAGCGGGGAGCTGTTTTTT. Protein sequence: CASTMEGSGELFF.

The chain links TRBV6-4 to TRBJ2-1; 10 bases line up with TRBD2. The germline V gene has CDR1 MRHNA and CDR2 SNTAGT. This CDR3 has 15 amino acids. Germline trimming cut 6 bases from V and 5 bases from J; bases unmatched to any gene: 7. The CDR3 DNA reads as TGTGCCAGCAGCTCCGGGACTAGCGAGAACAATGAGCAGTTCTTC. Protein: CASSSGTSENNEQFF.

The chain links TRBV23-1 to TRBJ2-5; 7 bases are a match to TRBD1. TRBV23-1 is flagged as an ORF with uncertain function. The ends lost 0 bases at V and 4 bases at J; junction bases unmatched: 11. CDR3 length: 17 residues. For the CDR3, the DNA is TGCGCCAGCAGTCAATCAATCATCGGACAGGCGAGAGAGACCCAGTACTTC. Its translation is CASSQSIIGQARETQYF.

This clonotype was counted a single time. The genes are TRBV27 and TRBJ1-1; possible D gene TRBD1, 6 bases. Trimming removed 8 bases from V and 4 bases from J, with 14 bases in between. The CDR3 contains 13 residues. Looked up from germline, CDR1 is MNHEY and CDR2 is SMNVEV (reference sequence). This CDR3 is CASRGGLVTEAFF. The CDR3 bases are TGTGCCAGCCGCGGGGGGCTCGTCACTGAAGCTTTCTTT.